A single sample is the source of the 27 T cell receptor beta chains below, sequenced in a study of blood T cell repertoires in COVID-19. Generated by immunoSEQ multiplex PCR, the TCRdb table keeps only in-frame clones and is missing some. Among 9,500 to 15,000 clones listed, 70% to 85% were seen once. The sequenced material came from peripheral blood. The receptors here all came from a human donor in a cohort sampled during active COVID-19.

The rearrangement uses TRBV7-2 and TRBJ2-1; D is perhaps TRBD1 (6 bases). Germline assignment: CDR1 SGHTA and CDR2 FQGNSA. This CDR3 region has 14 residues. V shed 2 bases and J shed 5 bases, with 10 bases lying between them. The CDR3 DNA follows: TGTGCCAGCAGCTTAAGGTGGACAGACAATGAGCAGTTCTTC. This translates into CASSLRWTDNEQFF. Full variable domain (outside the CDR3, taken from reference TRBV7-2 and TRBJ2-1): GAGVSQSPSNKVTEKGKDVELRCDPISGHTALYWYRQSLGQGLEFLIYFQGNSAPDKSGLPSDRFSAERTGGSVSTLTIQRTQQEDSAVYLCASSLRWTDNEQFFGPGTRLTVL.

This clone was counted only a few times. The genes are TRBV4-1 and TRBJ2-7; 9 bases match TRBD1. The J segment lost 3 bases and the V segment lost 4 bases, leaving 4 bases of the junction unmatched. CDR3 length: 14 residues. Germline V CDR1 and CDR2: MGHRA, YSYEKL. CDR3 nucleotide sequence: TGCGCCAGCAGCCCCCGACAGGGGGGCTACGAGCAGTACTTC. The encoded protein is CASSPRQGGYEQYF.

This chain joins TRBV5-6 and TRBJ1-1; tentative D call: TRBD1 (5 bases). Germline loops: CDR1 SGHDT, CDR2 YYEEEE. V was cut by 4 bases and J by 11 bases, with 21 bases left in between. This CDR3 has 14 residues. CDR3 in amino acids: CASSPPGGDLRAFF. The CDR3 bases are TGTGCCAGCAGCCCTCCCGGAGGGGATCTCAGGGCTTTCTTT.

J is TRBJ2-1 and V is TRBV4-2; TRBD2 aligns across 8 bases. This CDR3 is 14 amino acids long. The V and J ends lost 1 base and 12 bases, in that order; junction bases with no gene match: 8. Germline CDR1 is LGHNA and CDR2 is YNFKEQ. This CDR3 reads CASSQVLAGDPQFF. CDR3 in DNA: TGTGCCAGCAGCCAAGTGCTAGCGGGCGACCCGCAGTTCTTC.

This clone was recorded only once. The chain carries TRBV18 and TRBJ2-3; the D gene is possibly TRBD2 (7 bases). The CDR3 totals 16 residues. The V gene's germline CDR1 is KGHSH and CDR2 LQKENI. The V end lost 6 bases, the J end lost 2 bases, and 18 bases lay between the germline ends. The CDR3 is CASSPVRGGATDTQYF. CDR3 bases: TGTGCCAGCTCCCCCGTTAGGGGGGGGGCCACAGATACGCAGTATTTT. The full variable domain, completed using reference TRBV18 and TRBJ2-3, is NAGVMQNPRHLVRRRGQEARLRCSPMKGHSHVYWYRQLPEEGLKFMVYLQKENIIDESGMPKERFSAEFPKEGPSILRIQQVVRGDSAAYFCASSPVRGGATDTQYFGPGTRLTVL.

The chain recombines TRBV3-1 (or the pseudogene TRBV3-2) with TRBJ1-2; 7 nucleotides match TRBD1. Germline assignment: CDR1 LGHDT and CDR2 YNNKEL (reference sequence). V shed 1 base and J 5 bases; nucleotides not matched to a gene: 1. The CDR3 has 13 amino acids. DNA of the CDR3: TGTGCCAGCAGCCAAGGACAGGGTTATGGCTACACCTTC. It yields the protein CASSQGQGYGYTF.

This chain links TRBV19 with TRBJ2-2; D gene uncertain. CDR1 and CDR2 from the germline V gene are LNHDA and SQIVND (reference sequence). The CDR3 sequence is 12 residues long. The ends were cut back, 5 bases at V and 3 bases at J, with 4 bases in the middle. The CDR3 protein is CASSLYTGELFF. The CDR3 nucleotides read TGTGCCAGTAGTTTATACACCGGGGAGCTGTTTTTT.

This clone was recorded once. The chain employs TRBV7-9 and TRBJ1-2; 7 bases are a match to TRBD1. CDR3 size: 17 residues. CDR1 is SEHNR, CDR2 FQNEAQ, per germline (reference sequence). The V gene end was trimmed by 4 bases and the J gene end by 2 bases; junction bases not matched to a gene: 13. CDR3 DNA: TGTGCCAGCAGCTCGAGGGGGCCTGACCAGAAAAACTATGGCTACACCTTC. Amino acid sequence: CASSSRGPDQKNYGYTF.

DNA of the CDR3: TGTGCCAGCAGCTTAGCGGCGGGGCCCTTAAATGAGCAGTTCTTC. As protein: CASSLAAGPLNEQFF. The gene calls are TRBV7-6 and TRBJ2-1; a weak D match, TRBD2 (6 bases). Deletions cut 0 bases from V and 7 bases from J, with 13 bases between. The CDR3 is made up of 15 amino acids. CDR1 and CDR2 (germline): SGHVS, FNYEAQ.

The sample holds one count of this clone. The chain has TRBV28 and TRBJ2-2; TRBD2 might be the D (6 bases). This CDR3 has 16 amino acids. The ends were cut back, 6 bases at V and 6 bases at J, with 20 bases in the middle. Germline lookup yields CDR1 MDHEN and CDR2 SYDVKM. CDR3 nucleotides: TGTGCCAGCAGGGGTACCTGGGGCGGGGTTCCCGGGGAGCTGTTTTTT. Its protein is CASRGTWGGVPGELFF.

J is TRBJ1-3 and V is TRBV28; no clear D gene. V lost 2 bases and J lost 0, with 5 bases in between. The CDR3 is 14 residues long. The V gene's germline CDR1 is MDHEN and CDR2 SYDVKM. The CDR3 DNA follows: TGTGCCAGCAGTTTAGACTACTCTGGAAACACCATATATTTT. It encodes CASSLDYSGNTIYF.

The V gene is TRBV28, the J gene TRBJ2-7; 7 nucleotides align to TRBD2. Unmatched junction bases numbered 7, after V lost 6 bases and J lost 2 bases. Germline CDR1 reads MDHEN; CDR2 reads SYDVKM. The CDR3 totals 14 residues. The CDR3 spells CASRSGGDTYEQYF. The DNA for the CDR3 is TGTGCCAGCAGGTCGGGGGGAGATACCTACGAGCAGTACTTC.

The chain has TRBV5-1 and TRBJ2-3, with 10 positions matching TRBD2. Per germline, CDR1 SGHRS and CDR2 YFSETQ. With V trimmed by 1 base and J by 5 bases, 4 bases remained unmatched. The CDR3 is made up of 15 amino acids. The CDR3 DNA reads as TGCGCCAGCAGCTTGTTTCCTAGCGGGGGAGATACGCAGTATTTT. Translation gives CASSLFPSGGDTQYF.

CDR3 nucleotides: TGTGCCAGCAGCCCTCGTGGACATACCGGAAACTATGGCTACACCTTC. It codes for CASSPRGHTGNYGYTF. V is TRBV11-2 and J is TRBJ1-2; weak D call: TRBD1 (5 bases). The CDR3 is 16 amino acids. Germline V CDR1 and CDR2: SGHAT, FQNNGV. V was clipped by 5 bases and J by 2 bases, with 18 bases between them.

This clone was seen a few times. The chain has TRBV7-9 and TRBJ1-1, with D perhaps TRBD1 (5 bases). Per the germline V gene, CDR1 is SEHNR and CDR2 is FQNEAQ (reference sequence). The CDR3 is 14 residues long. The ends were cut back, 1 base at V and 7 bases at J, with 13 bases in the middle. The CDR3 DNA follows: TGTGCCAGCAGCTTAGACAGGATCCGTTTTGAAGCTTTCTTT. It translates to CASSLDRIRFEAFF.

The CDR3 loop reads CASSLGVAGDRQPQHF. DNA of the CDR3: TGTGCCAGCAGCTTGGGAGTGGCAGGGGATCGGCAGCCCCAGCATTTT. The chain employs TRBV5-6 and TRBJ1-5; a possible D gene is TRBD1 (6 bases). This CDR3 has 16 amino acids. The ends were cut back, 0 bases at V and 7 bases at J, with 17 bases in the middle. Germline values: CDR1 SGHDT, CDR2 YYEEEE.

CDR3 bases: TGTGCCAGCCGCGACAGGCCGAACACCGGGGAGCTGTTTTTT. Translating gives CASRDRPNTGELFF. The gene calls are TRBV7-2 and TRBJ2-2; a possible D gene is TRBD1 (6 bases). This CDR3 comprises 14 residues. Germline V CDR1 and CDR2: SGHTA, FQGNSA. Trimming cost V 8 bases and J 0 bases, with 10 bases left between them.

Judged by abundance, this clone is large. This chain links TRBV7-8 with TRBJ1-3; D perhaps matches TRBD1 (5 bases). Germline assignment: CDR1 SGHVS and CDR2 FQNEAQ. There are 14 residues in the CDR3. V was pared by 5 bases and J by 0 bases, with 8 bases between. In DNA form, the CDR3 reads TGTGCCAGCAGCGGACATTCCTCTGGAAACACCATATATTTT. Translated, it gives CASSGHSSGNTIYF.

This clone occurred a few times. DNA of the CDR3: TGTGCTAGCGGGACAGGGAGGGAAGTTCAGTACTTC. This encodes CASGTGREVQYF. J is TRBJ2-4 and V is TRBV12-5; 9 bases match TRBD1. CDR3 length: 12 residues. In germline, CDR1 is LGHNT, CDR2 FRNRAP. The V segment lost 9 bases and the J segment 11 bases; nucleotides outside the gene matches: 8.

A single count supports this clone. This chain connects TRBV4-3 to TRBJ1-2; 7 nucleotides agree with TRBD1. The V gene end was trimmed by 0 bases and the J gene end by 4 bases; junction bases not matched to a gene: 14. The CDR3 spans 18 residues. Germline CDR1 LGHNA, CDR2 YSLEER. The CDR3 is CASSQEPKGNRGIYGYTF. In DNA form, the CDR3 reads TGCGCCAGCAGCCAAGAGCCCAAAGGAAACAGGGGAATCTATGGCTACACCTTC.

The genes are TRBV7-2 and TRBJ2-6; TRBD2 aligns across 13 bases. CDR3 length: 19 residues. Unmatched junction bases numbered 5, after V lost 3 bases and J lost 0 bases. The germline CDR1 and CDR2 sequences are SGHTA and FQGNSA. The CDR3 protein is CASSFLTSGGVSGANVLTF. CDR3 bases: TGTGCCAGCAGCTTTCTAACTAGCGGGGGGGTCTCTGGGGCCAACGTCCTGACTTTC.

This chain links TRBV28 with TRBJ1-2; D may be TRBD1 (5 bases). CDR1 and CDR2 from the germline V gene are MDHEN and SYDVKM. The CDR3 spans 17 residues. The V and J ends lost 3 bases and 3 bases respectively, with 20 bases between them. The CDR3 coding sequence is TGTGCCAGCAGTTTGGGGGGGATTGGCTGGGAGGACTATGGCTACACCTTC. Its protein product is CASSLGGIGWEDYGYTF.

The chain combines TRBV4-3 with TRBJ1-3, with TRBD1 as a possible D gene (6 bases). The CDR3 length is 15 residues. Germline-derived CDR1 and CDR2 are LGHNA and YSLEER. Deletions cut 2 bases from V and 0 bases from J, with 8 bases between. As DNA, the CDR3 is TGCGCCAGCAGCCAACTCAGGGGCTCTGGAAACACCATATATTTT. Its protein product is CASSQLRGSGNTIYF.

This chain uses TRBV5-5 with TRBJ2-5; 9 nucleotides line up with TRBD1. V trimming: 6 bases; J trimming: 5 bases; junction bases outside the gene matches: 8. The CDR3 is 14 amino acids. Germline CDR1 is SGHKS and CDR2 is YYEKEE (reference sequence). CDR3 sequence reads: CASNRQGVWETQYF. The CDR3 bases are TGTGCCAGCAACCGACAGGGGGTTTGGGAGACCCAGTACTTC.

This clone was counted only a few times. The chain uses TRBV11-2 and TRBJ2-1, with D possibly TRBD1 on 6 matching bases. V lost 5 bases, J lost 3 bases, and 11 bases lay in between. Germline CDR1 SGHAT, CDR2 FQNNGV. CDR3 length: 14 amino acids. The CDR3 loop reads CASSSIQGYNEQFF. The CDR3 DNA sequence: TGTGCCAGCAGCAGCATACAGGGCTACAATGAGCAGTTCTTC.

This chain joins TRBV18 and TRBJ1-2; tentatively, D is TRBD1 (6 bases). Germline values: CDR1 KGHSH, CDR2 LQKENI. Trimming removed 5 bases from V and 8 bases from J, with 12 bases in between. The CDR3 runs to 12 residues. CDR3 sequence reads: CASSSTGRGYTF. CDR3 in DNA: TGTGCCAGCTCATCTACAGGGAGAGGCTACACCTTC.

This chain joins TRBV6-5 and TRBJ2-7, with 7 bases that match TRBD1. V dropped 0 bases and J dropped 2; count of bases not matched to a gene: 7. Germline V gene lookup returns CDR1 MNHEY and CDR2 SVGAGI. There are 16 residues in the CDR3. The CDR3 sequence is CASSYSYGGQTYEQYF. CDR3 DNA sequence: TGTGCCAGCAGTTACTCATATGGGGGACAGACCTACGAGCAGTACTTC.